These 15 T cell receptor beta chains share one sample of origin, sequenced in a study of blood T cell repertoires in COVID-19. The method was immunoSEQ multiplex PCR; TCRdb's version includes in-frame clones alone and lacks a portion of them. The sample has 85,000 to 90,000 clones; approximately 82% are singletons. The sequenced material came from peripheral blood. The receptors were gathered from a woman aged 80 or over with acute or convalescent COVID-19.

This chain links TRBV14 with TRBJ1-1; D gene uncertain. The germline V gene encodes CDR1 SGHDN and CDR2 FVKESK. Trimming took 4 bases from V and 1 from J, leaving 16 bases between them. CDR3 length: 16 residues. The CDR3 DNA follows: TGTGCCAGCAGCCCCCAAAGGCAGGTCTCGAACACTGAAGCTTTCTTT. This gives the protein CASSPQRQVSNTEAFF. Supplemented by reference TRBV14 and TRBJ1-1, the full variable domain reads EAGVTQFPSHSVIEKGQTVTLRCDPISGHDNLYWYRRVMGKEIKFLLHFVKESKQDESGMPNNRFLAERTGGTYSTLKVQPAELEDSGVYFCASSPQRQVSNTEAFFGQGTRLTVV.

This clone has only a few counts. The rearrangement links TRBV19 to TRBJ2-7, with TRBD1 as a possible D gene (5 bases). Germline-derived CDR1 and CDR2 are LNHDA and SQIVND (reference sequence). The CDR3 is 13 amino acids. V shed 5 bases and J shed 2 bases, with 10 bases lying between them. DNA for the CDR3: TGTGCCAGTAGTTCAGGGCAGCCCTACGAGCAGTACTTC. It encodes CASSSGQPYEQYF.

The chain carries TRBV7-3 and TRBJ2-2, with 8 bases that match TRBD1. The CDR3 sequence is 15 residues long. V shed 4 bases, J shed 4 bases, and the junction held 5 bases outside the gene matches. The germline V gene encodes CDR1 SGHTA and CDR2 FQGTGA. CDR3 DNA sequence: TGTGCCAGCAGCTCGCAGGGGGCGAGCACCGGGGAGCTGTTTTTT. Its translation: CASSSQGASTGELFF.

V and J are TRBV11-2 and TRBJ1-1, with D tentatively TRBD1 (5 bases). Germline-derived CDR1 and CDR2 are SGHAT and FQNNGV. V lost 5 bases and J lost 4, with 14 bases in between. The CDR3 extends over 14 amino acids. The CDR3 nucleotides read TGTGCCAGCAGCGGAACGACTCAGGGCACTGAAGCTTTCTTT. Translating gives CASSGTTQGTEAFF.

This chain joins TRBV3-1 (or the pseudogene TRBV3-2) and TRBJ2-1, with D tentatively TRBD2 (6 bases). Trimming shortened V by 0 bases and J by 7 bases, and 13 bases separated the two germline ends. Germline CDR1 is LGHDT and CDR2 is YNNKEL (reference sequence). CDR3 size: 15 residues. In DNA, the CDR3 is TGTGCCAGCAGCCAAGATGGGGTTAGCGGTAATGAGCAGTTCTTC. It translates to CASSQDGVSGNEQFF.

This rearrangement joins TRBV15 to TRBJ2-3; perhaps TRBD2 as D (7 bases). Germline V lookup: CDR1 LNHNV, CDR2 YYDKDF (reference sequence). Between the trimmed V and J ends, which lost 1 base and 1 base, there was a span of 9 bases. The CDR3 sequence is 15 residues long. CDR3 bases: TGTGCCACCAGCAGAGGAGGGGGGGGCACAGATACGCAGTATTTT. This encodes CATSRGGGGTDTQYF.

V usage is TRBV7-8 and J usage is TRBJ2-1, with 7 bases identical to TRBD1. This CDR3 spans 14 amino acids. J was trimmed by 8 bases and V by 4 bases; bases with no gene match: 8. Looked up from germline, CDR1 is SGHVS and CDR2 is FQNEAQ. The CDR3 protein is CASSSRQGKDEQFF. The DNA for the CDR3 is TGTGCCAGCAGCTCCCGACAGGGAAAGGATGAGCAGTTCTTC.

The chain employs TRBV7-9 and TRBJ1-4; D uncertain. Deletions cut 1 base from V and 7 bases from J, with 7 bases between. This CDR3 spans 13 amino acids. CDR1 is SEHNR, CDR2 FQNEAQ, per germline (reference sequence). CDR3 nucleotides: TGTGCCAGCAGCTTAGGCAGGCCTGAAAAACTGTTTTTT. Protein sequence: CASSLGRPEKLFF.

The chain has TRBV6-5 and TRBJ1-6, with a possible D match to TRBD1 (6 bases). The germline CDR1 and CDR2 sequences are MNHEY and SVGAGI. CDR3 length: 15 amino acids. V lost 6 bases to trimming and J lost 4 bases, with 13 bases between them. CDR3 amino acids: CASSPRDTYNSPLHF. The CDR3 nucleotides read TGTGCCAGCAGCCCGAGGGACACTTATAATTCACCCCTCCACTTT.

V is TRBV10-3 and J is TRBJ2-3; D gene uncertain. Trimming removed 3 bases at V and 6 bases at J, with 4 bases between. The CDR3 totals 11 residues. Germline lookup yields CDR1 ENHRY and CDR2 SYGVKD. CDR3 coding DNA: TGTGCCATCAGTGATGAGGATACGCAGTATTTT. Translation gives CAISDEDTQYF.

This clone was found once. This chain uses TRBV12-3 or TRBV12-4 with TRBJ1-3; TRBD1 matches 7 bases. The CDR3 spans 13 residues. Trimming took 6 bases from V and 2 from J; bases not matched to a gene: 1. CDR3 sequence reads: CASRGTAGNTIYF. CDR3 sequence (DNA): TGTGCCAGCAGAGGGACAGCTGGAAACACCATATATTTT.

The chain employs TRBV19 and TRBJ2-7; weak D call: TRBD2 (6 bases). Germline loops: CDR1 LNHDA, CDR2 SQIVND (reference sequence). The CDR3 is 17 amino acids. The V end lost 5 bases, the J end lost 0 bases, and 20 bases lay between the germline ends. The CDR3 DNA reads TGTGCCAGTAGTCCCTGGGGTAGCGGAGGAAGCTCCTACGAGCAGTACTTC. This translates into CASSPWGSGGSSYEQYF. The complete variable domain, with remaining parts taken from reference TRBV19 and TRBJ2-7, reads DGGITQSPKYLFRKEGQNVTLSCEQNLNHDAMYWYRQDPGQGLRLIYYSQIVNDFQKGDIAEGYSVSREKKESFPLTVTSAQKNPTAFYLCASSPWGSGGSSYEQYFGPGTRLTVT.

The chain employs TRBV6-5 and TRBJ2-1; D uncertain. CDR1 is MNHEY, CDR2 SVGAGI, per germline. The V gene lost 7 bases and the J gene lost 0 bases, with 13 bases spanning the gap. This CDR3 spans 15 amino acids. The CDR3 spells CASNVQRVSYNEQFF. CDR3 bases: TGTGCCAGCAACGTGCAGCGAGTCTCCTACAATGAGCAGTTCTTC.

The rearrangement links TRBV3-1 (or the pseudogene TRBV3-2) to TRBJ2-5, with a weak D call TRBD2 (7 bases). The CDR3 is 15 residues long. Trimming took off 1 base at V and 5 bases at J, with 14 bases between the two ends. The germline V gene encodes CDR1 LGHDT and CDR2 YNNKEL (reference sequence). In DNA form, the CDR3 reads TGTGCCAGCAGCCAAGCGGGGGGCGCGGGGGAGACCCAGTACTTC. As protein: CASSQAGGAGETQYF.

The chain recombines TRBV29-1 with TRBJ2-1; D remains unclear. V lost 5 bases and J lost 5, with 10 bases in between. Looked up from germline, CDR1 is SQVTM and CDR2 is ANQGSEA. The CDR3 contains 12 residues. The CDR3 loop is CSVSRRDNEQFF. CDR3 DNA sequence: TGCAGCGTTAGTAGGAGAGACAATGAGCAGTTCTTC.